Following are 16 T cell receptor beta chains from one sample sequenced in a study of cytomegalovirus exposure and HLA in healthy donors. Assay used: immunoSEQ multiplex PCR; TCRdb lists only in-frame clones, some missing. The table has 68,000 or so clones, around 92% seen once; the top ten hold 0.95% to 1.5%. The specimen was PBMCs. Receptors were obtained from a woman aged 18-29 years in good health and CMV-seronegative.

The rearrangement uses TRBV21-1 and TRBJ1-2; the table's D gene call, TRBD1, was not cross checked with the DNA. TRBV21-1 constitutes a pseudogene. There are 15 residues in the CDR3. CDR3 coding DNA: TGTGCCAGCAGCAAGGGGGACAACGCTAACTATGGCTACACCTTC. Its protein is CASSKGDNANYGYTF.

This rearrangement joins TRBV4-1 to TRBJ2-1; no definite D call. The CDR3 runs 15 residues. Trimming shortened V by 0 bases and J by 3 bases, and 9 bases separated the two germline ends. Germline V CDR1 and CDR2: MGHRA, YSYEKL. Written as DNA, the CDR3 is TGCGCCAGCAGCCAAGATTCCTCCCTCTACAATGAGCAGTTCTTC. It codes for CASSQDSSLYNEQFF.

This chain joins TRBV11-2 and TRBJ2-3, with D possibly being TRBD1 (5 bases). The CDR3 runs to 12 residues. Germline CDR1 reads SGHAT; CDR2 reads FQNNGV. The germline V and J ends were trimmed by 2 bases and 8 bases, with 8 bases remaining between them. The CDR3 sequence: CASSLNQGTQYF. CDR3 DNA sequence: TGTGCCAGCAGCTTAAATCAGGGTACGCAGTATTTT.

The J gene is TRBJ2-7, the V gene TRBV5-5; D might be TRBD1 (9 bases). CDR1 is SGHKS and CDR2 is YYEKEE in the germline V gene (reference sequence). The CDR3 extends over 16 amino acids. Deletions cut 5 bases from V and 3 bases from J, with 21 bases between. The DNA of the CDR3 is TGTGCCAGCAGTTTCGTCGGGACAGGGACTAGCTACGAGCAGTACTTC. Amino acid sequence: CASSFVGTGTSYEQYF.

The chain couples TRBV14 to TRBJ2-3; 10 bases line up with TRBD1. V dropped 4 bases and J dropped 3; count of bases not matched to a gene: 4. The CDR3 extends over 15 amino acids. Germline V CDR1 and CDR2: SGHDN, FVKESK. The chain's CDR3 is CASSRMGQGTDTQYF. The CDR3 DNA reads as TGTGCCAGCAGCCGGATGGGACAGGGGACAGATACGCAGTATTTT.

The rearrangement joins TRBV5-1 to TRBJ1-1; 9 positions agree with TRBD1. The CDR3 covers 16 residues. CDR1 and CDR2 (germline): SGHRS, YFSETQ. Trimming cost V 3 bases and J 0 bases; bases outside gene matches: 6. CDR3 bases: TGCGCCAGCAGCTCGGGACAGGGTTACATGAACACTGAAGCTTTCTTT. Its protein product is CASSSGQGYMNTEAFF.

The V gene is TRBV19, the J gene TRBJ1-6; D may be TRBD1 (6 bases). V lost 9 bases and J 4 bases, leaving 13 bases between the germline ends. CDR3 length equals 14 residues. Per the germline V gene, CDR1 is LNHDA and CDR2 is SQIVND (reference sequence). The CDR3 DNA sequence: TGTGCCAGCAAAAAGGGGGGGTATAATTCACCCCTCCACTTT. It translates to CASKKGGYNSPLHF.

This chain uses TRBV5-1 with TRBJ1-1; D is unresolved. The length of the CDR3 is 13 residues. CDR1 and CDR2 (germline): SGHRS, YFSETQ. V lost 3 bases, J lost 2 bases, and 8 bases lay in between. CDR3 sequence reads: CASSSLGNTEAFF. For the CDR3, the DNA is TGCGCCAGCAGCTCCCTGGGCAACACTGAAGCTTTCTTT.

The chain uses TRBV10-3 and TRBJ1-1, with a weak D call TRBD1 (6 bases). This CDR3 is 16 amino acids long. Trimming stripped 0 bases from V and 7 bases from J, with 18 bases between. CDR1 and CDR2 (germline): ENHRY, SYGVKD. Here the CDR3 DNA reads TGTGCCATCAGTGAGTCGATATCGGCAGGGGAGGGTGAAGCTTTCTTT. Protein product: CAISESISAGEGEAFF.

V and J are TRBV2 and TRBJ2-1, with D hard to call. The CDR3 is 15 amino acids. V lost 6 bases and J 2 bases, leaving 14 bases between the germline ends. Germline-derived CDR1 and CDR2 are SNHLY and FYNNEI. The CDR3, as DNA: TGTGCCAGCAGAGTCTCAGCGTTGGCCTACAATGAGCAGTTCTTC. This sequence encodes CASRVSALAYNEQFF.

This clone was seen just once. The chain combines TRBV5-1 with TRBJ2-3; D might be TRBD2 (6 bases). The V gene's germline CDR1 is SGHRS and CDR2 YFSETQ. CDR3 length equals 15 residues. V dropped 4 bases and J dropped 6 bases, with 18 bases sitting between them. The CDR3 DNA follows: TGCGCCAGCAGCCTAAATGCGGGGAACGTGGATACGCAGTATTTT. Its translation: CASSLNAGNVDTQYF.

The chain is built from TRBV19 and TRBJ2-3; a possible D gene is TRBD2 (6 bases). V was trimmed by 5 bases and J by 5 bases, leaving 17 bases between them. CDR3 length: 15 amino acids. Per the germline V gene, CDR1 is LNHDA and CDR2 is SQIVND (reference sequence). In nucleotides, the CDR3 is TGTGCCAGTAGTCCCCTTGGATTGGGGGGAGATACGCAGTATTTT. Translating it yields CASSPLGLGGDTQYF.

The gene calls are TRBV5-1 and TRBJ2-7; 12 bases map to TRBD2. The CDR3 runs to 21 residues. CDR1 and CDR2 (germline): SGHRS, YFSETQ. V was pared by 10 bases and J by 6 bases, with 32 bases of the junction left unmatched. In nucleotides, the CDR3 is TGCGCCCGCATGACAGGGGGCAAACTCTCCGGACTAGCGGGGAGGGCTTCCGAGCAGTACTTC. This gives the protein CARMTGGKLSGLAGRASEQYF.

The chain uses TRBV28 and TRBJ1-4, with 9 bases matching TRBD1. Trimming took 5 bases from V and 7 from J; bases not matched to a gene: 5. This CDR3 region has 14 residues. Germline lookup yields CDR1 MDHEN and CDR2 SYDVKM. The CDR3 here is CASSNRGLGEKLFF. For the CDR3, the DNA is TGTGCCAGCAGTAACAGGGGGCTAGGTGAAAAACTGTTTTTT.

CDR3 bases: TGTGCCAGCACCCGGGTCACCACAGATACGCAGTATTTT. Protein: CASTRVTTDTQYF. V is TRBV2 and J is TRBJ2-3, with unresolved D. Germline V gives CDR1 SNHLY, CDR2 FYNNEI. Trimming left V 7 bases short and J 2 bases short, with 10 bases between. The CDR3 has 13 residues.

The chain carries TRBV6-6 and TRBJ2-7; 8 bases are shared with TRBD1. V shed 9 bases and J 6 bases; nucleotides not matched to a gene: 10. CDR1 is MNHNY, CDR2 SVGAGI, per germline (reference sequence). The CDR3 is 13 residues long. CDR3 nucleotide sequence: TGTGCCAGAAACCACACCCAGGGGGCCGAGCAGTACTTC. It encodes CARNHTQGAEQYF.